This T cell receptor (beta chain) was obtained from a study of shared clonotypes between healthy human individuals. The CDR3 runs to 15 residues. In germline, CDR1 is LNHDA, CDR2 SQIVND (reference sequence). V shed 5 bases and J shed 0 bases, with 14 bases lying between them. A remark on this clone: The target antigen is unknown.

General observations from the study: Since donors were few, the genetic and exposure-history diversity represented was limited. Despite large depth, sorted-subset datasets appeared incompletely sequenced. Non-shared clonotypes displayed generation probabilities falling below those of clonotypes present in all four donors. Only blood underwent sampling, and tissue repertoires likely differ.

Measured with immunoSEQ multiplex PCR; TCRdb has only the in-frame clones, and not every one. The table includes some 2.4 million clones, more than 85% detected once. The chain carries TRBV19 and TRBJ2-7; the D is unclear. This sequence was found in a man younger than 35 in good health. Some clones in this sample may be carry-over from other donors' samples. Sequencing input: naive CD4+ T cells from PBMCs. Subset of the sample: CD45RA+ positively selected. This CDR3 is CASSGTYRNSYEQYF. CDR3 sequence (DNA): TGTGCCAGTAGTGGAACCTACCGGAACTCCTACGAGCAGTACTTC.